The present T cell receptor (beta chain) was sequenced within a study of PD-1 blockade in classical Hodgkin lymphoma. Study-level findings and limits: TCR diversity in CD4+, not CD8+, cells rose significantly by C4D1. Patients with a complete response exhibited baseline diversity comparable to newly diagnosed patients.

Profiled with immunoSEQ multiplex PCR; TCRdb holds only in-frame clones, not every one. Of fewer than 25,000 clones listed, about 80% are singletons. As to this clone: Its antigen is still unknown.

CDR3 size: 15 residues. Germline V gives CDR1 MDHEN, CDR2 SYDVKM. V shed 2 bases, J shed 4 bases, and the junction held 2 bases outside the gene matches. Every patient had relapsed following autologous stem cell transplantation, and cohorts differed in brentuximab vedotin exposure. The clonotype comes from a human donor with classical Hodgkin lymphoma. Sequencing used peripheral blood mononuclear cells (PBMCs), obtained at baseline. The chain recombines TRBV28 with TRBJ2-7; the match to TRBD2 covers 13 bases. This CDR3 reads CASSLGTSGVYEQYF. In DNA, the CDR3 is TGTGCCAGCAGTTTAGGGACTAGCGGGGTATACGAGCAGTACTTC.